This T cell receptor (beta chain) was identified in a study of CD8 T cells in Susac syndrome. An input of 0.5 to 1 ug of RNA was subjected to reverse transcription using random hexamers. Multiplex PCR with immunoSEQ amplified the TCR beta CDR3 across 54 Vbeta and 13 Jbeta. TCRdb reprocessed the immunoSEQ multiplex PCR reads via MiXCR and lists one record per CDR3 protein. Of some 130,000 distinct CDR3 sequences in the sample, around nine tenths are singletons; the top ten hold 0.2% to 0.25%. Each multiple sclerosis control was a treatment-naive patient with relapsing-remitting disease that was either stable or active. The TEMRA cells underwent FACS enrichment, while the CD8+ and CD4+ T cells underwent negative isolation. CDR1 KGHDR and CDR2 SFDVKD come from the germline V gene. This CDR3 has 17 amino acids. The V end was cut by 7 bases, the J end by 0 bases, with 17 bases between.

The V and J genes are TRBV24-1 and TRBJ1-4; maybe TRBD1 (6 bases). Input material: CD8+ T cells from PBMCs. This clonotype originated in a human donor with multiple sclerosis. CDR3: CATREPQGSATNEKLFF. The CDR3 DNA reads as TGTGCCACCAGAGAACCCCAGGGGAGCGCAACTAATGAAAAACTGTTTTTT.